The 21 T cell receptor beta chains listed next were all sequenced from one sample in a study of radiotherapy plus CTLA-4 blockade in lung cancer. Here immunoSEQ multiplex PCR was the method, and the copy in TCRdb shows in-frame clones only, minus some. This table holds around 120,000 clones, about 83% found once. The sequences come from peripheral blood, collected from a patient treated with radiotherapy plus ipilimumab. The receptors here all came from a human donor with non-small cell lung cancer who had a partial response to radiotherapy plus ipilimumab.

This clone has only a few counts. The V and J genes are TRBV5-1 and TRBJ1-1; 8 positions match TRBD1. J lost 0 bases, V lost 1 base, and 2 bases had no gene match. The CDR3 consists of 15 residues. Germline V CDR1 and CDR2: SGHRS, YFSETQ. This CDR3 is CASSLLGQVNTEAFF. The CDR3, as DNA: TGCGCCAGCAGCTTGTTGGGACAGGTGAACACTGAAGCTTTCTTT.

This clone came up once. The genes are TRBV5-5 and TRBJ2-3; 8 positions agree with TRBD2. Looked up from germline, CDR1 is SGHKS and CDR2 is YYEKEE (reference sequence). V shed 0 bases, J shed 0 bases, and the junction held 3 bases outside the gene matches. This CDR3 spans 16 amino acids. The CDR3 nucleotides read TGTGCCAGCAGCTTGGGGTCTAGCGGGAGCACAGATACGCAGTATTTT. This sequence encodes CASSLGSSGSTDTQYF.

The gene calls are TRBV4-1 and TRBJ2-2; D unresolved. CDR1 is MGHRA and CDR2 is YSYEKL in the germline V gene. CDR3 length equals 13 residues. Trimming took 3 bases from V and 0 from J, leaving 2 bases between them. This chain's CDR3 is CASSHSNTGELFF. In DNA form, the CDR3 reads TGCGCCAGCAGCCACTCGAACACCGGGGAGCTGTTTTTT.

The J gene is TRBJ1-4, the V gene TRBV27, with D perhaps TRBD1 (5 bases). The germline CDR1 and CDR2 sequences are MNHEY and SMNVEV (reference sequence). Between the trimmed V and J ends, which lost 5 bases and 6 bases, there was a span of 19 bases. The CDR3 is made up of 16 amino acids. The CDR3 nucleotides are TGTGCCAGCAGTCCCCCGGTGGACACTTGGGATGAAAAACTGTTTTTT. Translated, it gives CASSPPVDTWDEKLFF.

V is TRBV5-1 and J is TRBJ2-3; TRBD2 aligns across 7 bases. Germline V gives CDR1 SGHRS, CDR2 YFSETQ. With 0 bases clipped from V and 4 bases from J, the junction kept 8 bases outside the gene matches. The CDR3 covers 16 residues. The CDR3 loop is CASSLAWSGVSDTQYF. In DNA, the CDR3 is TGCGCCAGCAGCTTGGCCTGGAGCGGGGTTTCAGATACGCAGTATTTT.

The CDR3 DNA sequence: TGCGCCAGCAGCCATGATAACGTGCCCCGGAGTGAAAAACTGTTTTTT. It is translated as CASSHDNVPRSEKLFF. The chain joins TRBV4-1 to TRBJ1-4; D uncertain. Germline V gene lookup returns CDR1 MGHRA and CDR2 YSYEKL. Trimming cost V 3 bases and J 7 bases, with 18 bases left between them. There are 16 residues in the CDR3.

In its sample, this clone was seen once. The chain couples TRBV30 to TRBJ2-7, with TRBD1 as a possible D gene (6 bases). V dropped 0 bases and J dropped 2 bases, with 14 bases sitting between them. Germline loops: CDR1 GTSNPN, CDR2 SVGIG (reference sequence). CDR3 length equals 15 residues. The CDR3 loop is CAWSVPGVVTYEQYF. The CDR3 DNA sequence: TGTGCCTGGAGTGTACCAGGGGTTGTGACCTACGAGCAGTACTTC.

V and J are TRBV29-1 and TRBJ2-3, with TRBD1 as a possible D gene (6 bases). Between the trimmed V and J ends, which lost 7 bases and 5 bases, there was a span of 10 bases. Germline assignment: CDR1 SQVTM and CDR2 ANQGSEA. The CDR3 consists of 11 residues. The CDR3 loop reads CSGTVRDTQYF. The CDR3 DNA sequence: TGCAGCGGGACAGTCCGAGATACGCAGTATTTT.

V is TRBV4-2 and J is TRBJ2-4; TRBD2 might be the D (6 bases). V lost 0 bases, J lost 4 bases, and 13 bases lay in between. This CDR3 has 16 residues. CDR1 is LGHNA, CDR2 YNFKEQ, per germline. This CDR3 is CASSQEFSGTKNIQYF. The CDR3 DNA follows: TGTGCCAGCAGCCAAGAATTTAGCGGAACGAAAAACATTCAGTACTTC.

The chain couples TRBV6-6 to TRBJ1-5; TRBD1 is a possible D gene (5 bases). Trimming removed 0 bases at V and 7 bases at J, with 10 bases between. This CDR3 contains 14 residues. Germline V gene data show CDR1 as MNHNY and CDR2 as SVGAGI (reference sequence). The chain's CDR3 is CASSYSRQGQPQHF. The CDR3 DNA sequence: TGTGCCAGCAGTTACTCCCGGCAGGGCCAGCCCCAGCATTTT.

The CDR3 nucleotides are TGTGCCAGCAGCTTAAACCTTAGGGGAAGCTCTGGGGCCAACGTCCTGACTTTC. As protein: CASSLNLRGSSGANVLTF. V gene TRBV7-3 combines with J gene TRBJ2-6, with D perhaps matching TRBD1 (5 bases). Between the trimmed V and J ends, which lost 1 base and 0 bases, there was a span of 13 bases. CDR1 SGHTA and CDR2 FQGTGA come from the germline V gene. The CDR3 loop spans 18 amino acids.

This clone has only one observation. The DNA of the CDR3 is TGTGCCAGCAGTGAAGCAAAGAACACTGAAGCTTTCTTT. Translating it yields CASSEAKNTEAFF. The chain couples TRBV6-5 to TRBJ1-1, with D hard to call. The germline V gene encodes CDR1 MNHEY and CDR2 SVGAGI. Between the trimmed V and J ends, which lost 5 bases and 1 base, there was a span of 8 bases. The CDR3 is 13 amino acids.

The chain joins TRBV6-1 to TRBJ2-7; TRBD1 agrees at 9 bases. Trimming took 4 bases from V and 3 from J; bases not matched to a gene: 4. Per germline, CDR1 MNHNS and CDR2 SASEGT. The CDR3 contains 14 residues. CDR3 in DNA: TGTGCCAGCAGTGGAGGGACAGGGCGCTACGAGCAGTACGTC. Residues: CASSGGTGRYEQYV.

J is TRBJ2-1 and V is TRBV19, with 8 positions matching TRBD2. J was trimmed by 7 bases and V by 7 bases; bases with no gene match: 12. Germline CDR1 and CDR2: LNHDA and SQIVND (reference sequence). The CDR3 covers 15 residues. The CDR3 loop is CASITPGLGGNEQFF. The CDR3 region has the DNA TGTGCCAGTATCACACCGGGACTAGGTGGTAATGAGCAGTTCTTC.

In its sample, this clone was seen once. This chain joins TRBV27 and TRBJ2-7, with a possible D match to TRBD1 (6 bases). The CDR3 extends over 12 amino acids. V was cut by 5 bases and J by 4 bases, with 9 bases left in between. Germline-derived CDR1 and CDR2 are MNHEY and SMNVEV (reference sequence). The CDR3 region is CASSPDRYEQYF. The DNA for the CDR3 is TGTGCCAGCAGTCCTGACAGGTACGAGCAGTACTTC.

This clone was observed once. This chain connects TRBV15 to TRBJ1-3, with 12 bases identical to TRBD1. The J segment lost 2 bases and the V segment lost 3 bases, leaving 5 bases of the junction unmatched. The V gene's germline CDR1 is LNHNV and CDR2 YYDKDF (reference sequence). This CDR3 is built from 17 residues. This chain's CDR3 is CATSSRGTGGTGNTIYF. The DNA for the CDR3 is TGTGCCACCAGCAGTCGAGGGACAGGGGGCACTGGAAACACCATATATTTT.

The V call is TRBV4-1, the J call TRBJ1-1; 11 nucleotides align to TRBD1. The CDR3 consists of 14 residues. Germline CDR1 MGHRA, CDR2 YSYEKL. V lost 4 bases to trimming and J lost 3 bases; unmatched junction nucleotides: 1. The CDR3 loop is CASSRGQGDTEAFF. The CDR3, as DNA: TGCGCCAGCAGCCGGGGACAGGGGGACACTGAAGCTTTCTTT.

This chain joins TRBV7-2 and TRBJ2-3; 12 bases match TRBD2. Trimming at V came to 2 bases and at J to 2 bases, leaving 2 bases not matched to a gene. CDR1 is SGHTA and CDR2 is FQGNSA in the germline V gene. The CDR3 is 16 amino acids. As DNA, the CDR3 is TGTGCCAGCAGCTTAAGACTAGCGGGAGACACAGATACGCAGTATTTT. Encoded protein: CASSLRLAGDTDTQYF.

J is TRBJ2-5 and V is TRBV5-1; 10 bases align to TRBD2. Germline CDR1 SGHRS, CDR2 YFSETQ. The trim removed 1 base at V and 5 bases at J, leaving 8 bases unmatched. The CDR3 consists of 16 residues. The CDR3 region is CASSLFLAGARETQYF. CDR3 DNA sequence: TGCGCCAGCAGCTTGTTCCTAGCGGGAGCCAGGGAGACCCAGTACTTC.

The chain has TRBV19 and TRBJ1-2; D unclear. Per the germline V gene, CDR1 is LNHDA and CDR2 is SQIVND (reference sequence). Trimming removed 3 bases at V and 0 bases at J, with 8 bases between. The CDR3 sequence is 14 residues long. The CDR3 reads CASSMQVANYGYTF. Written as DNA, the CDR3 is TGTGCCAGTAGTATGCAGGTAGCTAACTATGGCTACACCTTC.

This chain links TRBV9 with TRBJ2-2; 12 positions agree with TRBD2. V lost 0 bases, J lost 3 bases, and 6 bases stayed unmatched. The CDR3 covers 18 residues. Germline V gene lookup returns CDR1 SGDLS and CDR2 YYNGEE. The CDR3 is CASSVGLAGAAYTGELFF. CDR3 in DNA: TGTGCCAGCAGCGTAGGACTAGCGGGAGCAGCCTACACCGGGGAGCTGTTTTTT.